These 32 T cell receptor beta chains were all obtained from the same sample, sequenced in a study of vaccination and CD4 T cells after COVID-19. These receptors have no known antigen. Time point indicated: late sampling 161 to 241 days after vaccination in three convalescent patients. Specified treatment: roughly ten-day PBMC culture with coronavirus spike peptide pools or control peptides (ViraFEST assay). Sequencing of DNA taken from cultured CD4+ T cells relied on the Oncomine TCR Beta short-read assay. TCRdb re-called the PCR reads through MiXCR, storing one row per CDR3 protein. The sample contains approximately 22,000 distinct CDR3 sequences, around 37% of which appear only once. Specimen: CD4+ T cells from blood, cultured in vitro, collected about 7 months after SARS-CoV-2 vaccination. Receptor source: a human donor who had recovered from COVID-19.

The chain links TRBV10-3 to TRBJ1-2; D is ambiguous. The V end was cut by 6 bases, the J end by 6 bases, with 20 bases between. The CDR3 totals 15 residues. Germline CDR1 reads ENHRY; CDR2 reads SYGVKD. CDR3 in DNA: TGTGCCATCAGCTTTGCAAGTTCGGGGTTAGATGGCTACACCTTC. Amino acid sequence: CAISFASSGLDGYTF.

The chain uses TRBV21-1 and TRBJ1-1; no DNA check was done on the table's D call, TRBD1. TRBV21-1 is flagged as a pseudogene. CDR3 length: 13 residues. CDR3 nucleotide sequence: TGTGCCAGCAGCAATTGGCTGGGCGCTGAAGCTTTCTTT. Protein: CASSNWLGAEAFF.

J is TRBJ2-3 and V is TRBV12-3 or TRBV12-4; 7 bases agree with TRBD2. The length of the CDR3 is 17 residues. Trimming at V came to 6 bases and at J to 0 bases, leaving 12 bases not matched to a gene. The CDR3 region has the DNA TGTGCCAGCAGACCTACCCTCGTGCGGGGGAGCACAGATACGCAGTATTTT. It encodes CASRPTLVRGSTDTQYF.

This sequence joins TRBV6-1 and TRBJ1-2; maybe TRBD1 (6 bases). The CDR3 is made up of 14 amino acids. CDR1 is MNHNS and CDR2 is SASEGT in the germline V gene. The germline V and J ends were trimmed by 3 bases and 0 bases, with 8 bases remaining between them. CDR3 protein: CASSEGAPNYGYTF. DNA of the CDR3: TGTGCCAGCAGTGAGGGGGCACCTAACTATGGCTACACCTTC.

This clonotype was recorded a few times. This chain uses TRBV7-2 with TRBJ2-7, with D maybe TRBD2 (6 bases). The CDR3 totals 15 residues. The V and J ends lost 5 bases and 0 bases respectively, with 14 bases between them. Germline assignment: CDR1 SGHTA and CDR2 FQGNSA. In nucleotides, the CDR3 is TGTGCCAGCAGCCCTAGACTAGGGGCCTCCTACGAGCAGTACTTC. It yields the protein CASSPRLGASYEQYF.

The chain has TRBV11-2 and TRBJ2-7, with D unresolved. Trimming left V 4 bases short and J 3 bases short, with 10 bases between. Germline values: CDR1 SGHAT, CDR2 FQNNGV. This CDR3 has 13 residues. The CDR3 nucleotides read TGTGCCAGCAGCTCACCCCTCTTCTACGAGCAGTACTTC. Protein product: CASSSPLFYEQYF. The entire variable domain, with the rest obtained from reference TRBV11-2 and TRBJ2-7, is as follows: EAGVAQSPRYKIIEKRQSVAFWCNPISGHATLYWYQQILGQGPKLLIQFQNNGVVDDSQLPKDRFSAERLKGVDSTLKIQPAKLEDSAVYLCASSSPLFYEQYFGPGTRLTVT.

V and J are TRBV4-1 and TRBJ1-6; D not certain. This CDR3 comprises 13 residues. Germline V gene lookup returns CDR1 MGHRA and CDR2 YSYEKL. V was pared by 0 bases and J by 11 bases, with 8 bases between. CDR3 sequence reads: CASSQDGGTPLHF. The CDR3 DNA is TGCGCCAGCAGCCAAGATGGTGGTACACCCCTCCACTTT.

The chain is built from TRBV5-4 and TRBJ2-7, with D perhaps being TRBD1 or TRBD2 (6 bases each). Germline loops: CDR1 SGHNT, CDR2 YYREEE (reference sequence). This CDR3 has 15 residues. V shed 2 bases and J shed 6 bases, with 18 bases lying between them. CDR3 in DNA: TGTGCCAGCAGCTTTCAGACAGGAGGGTCGTCCGAGCAGTACTTC. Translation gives CASSFQTGGSSEQYF.

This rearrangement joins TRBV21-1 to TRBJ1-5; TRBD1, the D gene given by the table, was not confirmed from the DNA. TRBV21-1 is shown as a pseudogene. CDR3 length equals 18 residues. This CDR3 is CASCKARYRGHSNQPQHF. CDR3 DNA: TGTGCCAGCTGCAAAGCTCGCTACAGGGGTCATAGCAATCAGCCCCAGCATTTT.

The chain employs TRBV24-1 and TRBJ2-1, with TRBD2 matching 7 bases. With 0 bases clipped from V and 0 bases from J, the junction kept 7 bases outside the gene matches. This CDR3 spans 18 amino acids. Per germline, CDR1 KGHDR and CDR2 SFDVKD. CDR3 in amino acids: CATSDLGGGGSSYNEQFF. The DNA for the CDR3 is TGTGCCACCAGTGATTTGGGCGGGGGAGGGAGCTCCTACAATGAGCAGTTCTTC.

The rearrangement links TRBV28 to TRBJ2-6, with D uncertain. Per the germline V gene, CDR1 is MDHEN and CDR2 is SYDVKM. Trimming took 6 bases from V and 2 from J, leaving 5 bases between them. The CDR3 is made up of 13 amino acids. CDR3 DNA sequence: TGTGCCAGCAGGAGAACTGGGGCCAACGTCCTGACTTTC. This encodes CASRRTGANVLTF.

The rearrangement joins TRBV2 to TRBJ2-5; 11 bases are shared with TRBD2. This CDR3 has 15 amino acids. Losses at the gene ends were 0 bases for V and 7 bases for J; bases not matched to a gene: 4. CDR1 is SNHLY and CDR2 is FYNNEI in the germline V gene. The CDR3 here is CASSEALSGRATQYF. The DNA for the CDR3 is TGTGCCAGCAGTGAAGCGCTTAGCGGGAGGGCGACCCAGTACTTC.

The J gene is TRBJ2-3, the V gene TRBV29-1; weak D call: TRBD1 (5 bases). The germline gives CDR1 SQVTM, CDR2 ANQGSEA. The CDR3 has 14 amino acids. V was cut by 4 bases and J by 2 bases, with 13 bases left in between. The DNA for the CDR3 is TGCAGCGTTGCCAGGGTTGCTTTCACAGATACGCAGTATTTT. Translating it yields CSVARVAFTDTQYF.

The CDR3 is CATSRGTSGDLSADTQYF. The CDR3, as DNA: TGTGCCACCAGCAGAGGGACTAGCGGAGACCTTAGCGCAGATACGCAGTATTTT. The V and J genes are TRBV15 and TRBJ2-3; 10 nucleotides agree with TRBD2. The CDR3 consists of 18 residues. CDR1 LNHNV and CDR2 YYDKDF come from the germline V gene (reference sequence). Germline trimming cut 1 base from V and 4 bases from J; bases unmatched to any gene: 11.

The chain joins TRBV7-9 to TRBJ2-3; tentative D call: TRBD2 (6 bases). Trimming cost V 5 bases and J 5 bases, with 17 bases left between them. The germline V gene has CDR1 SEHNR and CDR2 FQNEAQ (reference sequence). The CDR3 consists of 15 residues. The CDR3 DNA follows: TGTGCCAGCAGCCCGACGGGGGTGACGGGAGATACGCAGTATTTT. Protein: CASSPTGVTGDTQYF.

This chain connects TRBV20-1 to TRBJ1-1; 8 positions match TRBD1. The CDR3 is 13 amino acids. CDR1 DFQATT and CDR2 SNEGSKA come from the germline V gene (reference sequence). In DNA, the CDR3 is TGCAGACCCGGACAGGGAGTGAGGACTGAAGCTTTCTTT. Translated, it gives CRPGQGVRTEAFF.

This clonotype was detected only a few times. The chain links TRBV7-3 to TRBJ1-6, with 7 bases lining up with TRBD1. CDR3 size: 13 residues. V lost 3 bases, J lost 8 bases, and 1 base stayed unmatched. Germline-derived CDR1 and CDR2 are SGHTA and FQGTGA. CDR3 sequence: CASSFTGDSPLHF. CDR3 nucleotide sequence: TGTGCCAGCAGCTTTACAGGGGATTCACCCCTCCACTTT.

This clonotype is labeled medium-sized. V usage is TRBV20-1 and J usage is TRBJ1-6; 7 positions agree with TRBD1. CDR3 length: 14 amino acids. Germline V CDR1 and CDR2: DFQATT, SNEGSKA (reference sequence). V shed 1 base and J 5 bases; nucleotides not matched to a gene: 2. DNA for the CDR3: TGCAGTGCTAGAGTAGGGGGCGATAATTCACCCCTCCACTTT. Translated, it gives CSARVGGDNSPLHF.

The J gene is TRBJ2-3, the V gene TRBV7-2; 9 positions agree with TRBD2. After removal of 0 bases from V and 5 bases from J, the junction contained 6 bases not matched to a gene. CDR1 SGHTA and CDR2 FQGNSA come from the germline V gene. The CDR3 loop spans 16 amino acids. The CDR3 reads CASSLAGGRAIDTQYF. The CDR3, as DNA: TGTGCCAGCAGCTTAGCTGGCGGGAGGGCCATAGATACGCAGTATTTT.

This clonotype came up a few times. CDR3 protein: CSARPGSSIGELFF. CDR3 in DNA: TGCAGTGCTAGACCCGGGAGTAGCATCGGGGAGCTGTTTTTT. V is TRBV20-1 and J is TRBJ2-2; possible D gene TRBD2, 6 bases. V lost 2 bases, J lost 7 bases, and 14 bases lay in between. The CDR3 totals 14 residues. Germline CDR1 DFQATT, CDR2 SNEGSKA (reference sequence).

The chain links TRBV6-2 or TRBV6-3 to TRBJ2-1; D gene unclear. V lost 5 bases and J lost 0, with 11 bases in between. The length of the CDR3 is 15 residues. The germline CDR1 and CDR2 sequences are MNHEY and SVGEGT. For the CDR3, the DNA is TGTGCCAGCAGTATTGCTTCTGGCTCCTACAATGAGCAGTTCTTC. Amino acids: CASSIASGSYNEQFF.

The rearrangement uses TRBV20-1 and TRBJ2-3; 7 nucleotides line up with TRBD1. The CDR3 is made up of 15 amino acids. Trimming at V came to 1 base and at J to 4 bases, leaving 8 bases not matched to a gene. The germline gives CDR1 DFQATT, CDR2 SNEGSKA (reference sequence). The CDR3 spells CSARAWDRSADTQYF. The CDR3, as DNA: TGCAGTGCTAGAGCTTGGGACAGAAGCGCAGATACGCAGTATTTT.

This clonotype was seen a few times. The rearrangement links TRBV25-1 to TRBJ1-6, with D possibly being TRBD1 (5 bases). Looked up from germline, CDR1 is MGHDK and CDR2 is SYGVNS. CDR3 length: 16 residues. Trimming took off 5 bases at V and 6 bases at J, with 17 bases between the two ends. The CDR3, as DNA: TGTGCCAGCAGTTCGGCTGAGAGGGGCGGTAATTCACCCCTCCACTTT. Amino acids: CASSSAERGGNSPLHF.

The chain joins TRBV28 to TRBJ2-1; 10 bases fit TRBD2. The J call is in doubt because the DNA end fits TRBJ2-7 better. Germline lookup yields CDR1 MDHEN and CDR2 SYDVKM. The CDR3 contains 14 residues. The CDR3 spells CASSAPGLASEQYF. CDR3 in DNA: TGTGCCAGCAGTGCCCCGGGACTAGCGAGCGAGCAGTACTTC.

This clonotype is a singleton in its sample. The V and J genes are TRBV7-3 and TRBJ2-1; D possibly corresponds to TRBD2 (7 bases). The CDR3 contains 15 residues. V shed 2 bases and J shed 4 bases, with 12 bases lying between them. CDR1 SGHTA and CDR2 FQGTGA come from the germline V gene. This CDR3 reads CASSLWGGQYNEQFF. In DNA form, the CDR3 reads TGTGCCAGCAGCTTATGGGGGGGACAATACAATGAGCAGTTCTTC.

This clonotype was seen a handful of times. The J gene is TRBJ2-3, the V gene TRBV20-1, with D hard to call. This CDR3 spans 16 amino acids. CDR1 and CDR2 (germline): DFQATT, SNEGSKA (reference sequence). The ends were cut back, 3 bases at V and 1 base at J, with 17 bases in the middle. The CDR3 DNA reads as TGCAGTGCTAGTTCTATAGGCAGGCTCGGCACAGATACGCAGTATTTT. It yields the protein CSASSIGRLGTDTQYF.

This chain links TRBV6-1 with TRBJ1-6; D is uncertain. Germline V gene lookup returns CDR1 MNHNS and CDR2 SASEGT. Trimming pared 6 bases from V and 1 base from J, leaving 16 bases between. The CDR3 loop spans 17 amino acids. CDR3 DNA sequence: TGTGCCAGCAGCCGAGGGTCACTTGTTTCCTATAATTCACCCCTCCACTTT. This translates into CASSRGSLVSYNSPLHF.

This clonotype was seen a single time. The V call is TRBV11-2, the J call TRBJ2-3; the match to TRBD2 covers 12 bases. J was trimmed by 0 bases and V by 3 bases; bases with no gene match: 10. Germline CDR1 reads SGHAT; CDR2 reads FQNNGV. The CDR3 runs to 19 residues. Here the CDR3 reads CASSFREVGTSGSTDTQYF. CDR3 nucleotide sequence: TGTGCCAGCAGCTTTCGAGAAGTAGGGACTAGCGGGAGCACAGATACGCAGTATTTT.

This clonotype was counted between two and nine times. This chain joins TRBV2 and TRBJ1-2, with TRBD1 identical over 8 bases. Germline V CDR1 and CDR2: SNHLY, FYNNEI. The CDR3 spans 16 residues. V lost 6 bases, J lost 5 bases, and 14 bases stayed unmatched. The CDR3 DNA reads TGTGCCAGCAGCGCCCAGGCCGCCAGGGGGCTTTATGGCTACACCTTC. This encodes CASSAQAARGLYGYTF.

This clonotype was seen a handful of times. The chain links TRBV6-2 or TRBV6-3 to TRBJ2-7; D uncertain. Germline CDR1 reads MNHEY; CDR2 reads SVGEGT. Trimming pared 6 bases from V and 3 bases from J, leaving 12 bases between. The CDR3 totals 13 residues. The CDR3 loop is CASRDGSYYEQYF. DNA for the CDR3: TGTGCCAGCAGGGACGGAAGTTACTACGAGCAGTACTTC.

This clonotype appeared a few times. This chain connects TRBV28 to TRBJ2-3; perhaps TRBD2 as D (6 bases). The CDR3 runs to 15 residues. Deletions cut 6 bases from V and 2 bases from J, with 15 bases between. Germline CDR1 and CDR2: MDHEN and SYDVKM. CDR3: CASRDWGGTTDTQYF. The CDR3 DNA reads TGTGCCAGCAGGGATTGGGGAGGCACCACAGATACGCAGTATTTT. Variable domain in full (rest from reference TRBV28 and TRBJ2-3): DVKVTQSSRYLVKRTGEKVFLECVQDMDHENMFWYRQDPGLGLRLIYFSYDVKMKEKGDIPEGYSVSREKKERFSLILESASTNQTSMYLCASRDWGGTTDTQYFGPGTRLTVL.

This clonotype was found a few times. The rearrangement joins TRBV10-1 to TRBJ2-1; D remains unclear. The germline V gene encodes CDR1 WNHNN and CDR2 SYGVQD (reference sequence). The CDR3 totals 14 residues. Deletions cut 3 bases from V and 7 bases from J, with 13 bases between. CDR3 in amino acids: CASSDGRAWNEQFF. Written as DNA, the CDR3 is TGCGCCAGCAGTGATGGCCGTGCTTGGAATGAGCAGTTCTTC.